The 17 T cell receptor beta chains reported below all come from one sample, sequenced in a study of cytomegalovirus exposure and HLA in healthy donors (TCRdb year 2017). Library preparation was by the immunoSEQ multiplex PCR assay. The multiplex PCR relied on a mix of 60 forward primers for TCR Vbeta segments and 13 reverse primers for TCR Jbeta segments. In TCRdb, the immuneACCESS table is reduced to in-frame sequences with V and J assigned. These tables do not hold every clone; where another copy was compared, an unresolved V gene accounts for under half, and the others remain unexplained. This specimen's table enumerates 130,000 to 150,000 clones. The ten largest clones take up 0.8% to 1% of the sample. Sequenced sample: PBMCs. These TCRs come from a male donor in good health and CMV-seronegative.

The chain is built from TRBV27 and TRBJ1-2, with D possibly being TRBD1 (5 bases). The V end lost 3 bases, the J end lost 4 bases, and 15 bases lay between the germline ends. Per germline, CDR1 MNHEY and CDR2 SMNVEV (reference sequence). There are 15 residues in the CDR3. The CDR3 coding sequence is TGTGCCAGCAGTTTCTCCTCCAGGGCCACCTATGGCTACACCTTC. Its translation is CASSFSSRATYGYTF.

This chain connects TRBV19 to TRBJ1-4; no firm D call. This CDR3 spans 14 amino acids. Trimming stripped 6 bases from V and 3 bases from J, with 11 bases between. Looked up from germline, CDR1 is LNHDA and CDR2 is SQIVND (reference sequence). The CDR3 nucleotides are TGTGCCAGTAGCTCACGGTCTTCTAATGAAAAACTGTTTTTT. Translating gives CASSSRSSNEKLFF.

CDR3 amino acids: CASSDSYGYTF. The CDR3 DNA reads TGTGCCAGCAGTGACAGCTATGGCTACACCTTC. The chain combines TRBV6-1 with TRBJ1-2; D not resolved. This CDR3 is 11 amino acids long. CDR1 MNHNS and CDR2 SASEGT come from the germline V gene. V lost 3 bases to trimming and J lost 4 bases, with 3 bases between them.

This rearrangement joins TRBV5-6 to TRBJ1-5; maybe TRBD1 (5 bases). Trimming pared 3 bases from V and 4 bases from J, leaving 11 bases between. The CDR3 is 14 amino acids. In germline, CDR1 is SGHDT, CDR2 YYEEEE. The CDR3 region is CASSSGLGNQPQHF. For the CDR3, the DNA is TGTGCCAGCAGCTCAGGGCTGGGAAATCAGCCCCAGCATTTT.

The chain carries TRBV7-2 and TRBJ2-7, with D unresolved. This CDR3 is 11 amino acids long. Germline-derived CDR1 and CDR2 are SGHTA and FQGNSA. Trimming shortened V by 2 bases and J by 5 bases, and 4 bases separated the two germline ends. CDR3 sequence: CASSLSNEQYF. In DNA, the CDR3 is TGTGCCAGCAGCTTATCCAACGAGCAGTACTTC.

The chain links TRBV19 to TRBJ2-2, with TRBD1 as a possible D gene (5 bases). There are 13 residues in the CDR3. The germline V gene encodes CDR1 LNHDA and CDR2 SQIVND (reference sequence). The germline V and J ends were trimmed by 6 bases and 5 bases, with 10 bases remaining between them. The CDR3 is CASRADRTGELFF. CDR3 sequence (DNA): TGTGCCAGTAGAGCAGACAGAACCGGGGAGCTGTTTTTT.

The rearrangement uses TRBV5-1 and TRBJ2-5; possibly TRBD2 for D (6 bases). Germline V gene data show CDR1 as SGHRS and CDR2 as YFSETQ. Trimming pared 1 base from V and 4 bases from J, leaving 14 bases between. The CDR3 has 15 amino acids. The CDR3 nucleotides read TGCGCCAGCAGCTTGTTTCGGGGGTTAGGAGAGACCCAGTACTTC. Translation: CASSLFRGLGETQYF.

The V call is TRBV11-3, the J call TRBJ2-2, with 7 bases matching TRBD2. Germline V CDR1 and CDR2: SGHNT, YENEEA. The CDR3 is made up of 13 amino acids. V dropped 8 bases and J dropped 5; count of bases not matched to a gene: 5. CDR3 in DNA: TGTGCCAGCCGGCGGGAGAGGACCGGGGAGCTGTTTTTT. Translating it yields CASRRERTGELFF.

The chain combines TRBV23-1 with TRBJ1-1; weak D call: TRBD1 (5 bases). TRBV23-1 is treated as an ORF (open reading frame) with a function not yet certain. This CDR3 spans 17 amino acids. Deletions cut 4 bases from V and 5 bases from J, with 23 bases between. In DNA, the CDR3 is TGCGCCAGCAGTCTTCTCAGGGTCCGCCAGGGAAGGACTGAAGCTTTCTTT. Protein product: CASSLLRVRQGRTEAFF.

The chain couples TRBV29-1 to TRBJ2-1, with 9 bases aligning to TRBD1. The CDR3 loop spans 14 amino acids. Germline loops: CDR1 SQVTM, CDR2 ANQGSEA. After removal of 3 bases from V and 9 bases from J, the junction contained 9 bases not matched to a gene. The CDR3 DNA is TGCAGCGTTGACAAGGACAGGGGAGGTGTTGAGCAGTTCTTC. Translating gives CSVDKDRGGVEQFF.

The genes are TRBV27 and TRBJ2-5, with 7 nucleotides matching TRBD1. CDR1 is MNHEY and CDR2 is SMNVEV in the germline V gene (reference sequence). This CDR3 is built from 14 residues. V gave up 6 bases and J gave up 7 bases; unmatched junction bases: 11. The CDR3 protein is CASSLTGSGGTQYF. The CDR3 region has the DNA TGTGCCAGCAGCCTGACAGGGTCCGGAGGGACCCAGTACTTC.

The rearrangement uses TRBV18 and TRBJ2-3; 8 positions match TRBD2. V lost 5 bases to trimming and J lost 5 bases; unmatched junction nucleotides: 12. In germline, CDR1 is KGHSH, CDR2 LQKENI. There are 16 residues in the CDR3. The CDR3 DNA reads TGTGCCAGCTCATTTTCATCGGGAGGGCAGAGAGATACGCAGTATTTT. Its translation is CASSFSSGGQRDTQYF.

The CDR3 is CASTTMLHQETQYF. For the CDR3, the DNA is TGTGCCAGCACTACGATGCTCCACCAAGAGACCCAGTACTTC. This chain links TRBV6-5 with TRBJ2-5; D not resolved. Trimming took off 7 bases at V and 0 bases at J, with 12 bases between the two ends. The CDR3 is 14 residues long. The germline CDR1 and CDR2 sequences are MNHEY and SVGAGI.

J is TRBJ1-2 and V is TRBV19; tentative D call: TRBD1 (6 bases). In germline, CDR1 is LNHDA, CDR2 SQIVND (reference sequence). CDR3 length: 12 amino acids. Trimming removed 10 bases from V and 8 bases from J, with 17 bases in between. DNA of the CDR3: TGTGCCACCGCAGATGACAGGACAGGCTACACCTTC. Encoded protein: CATADDRTGYTF.

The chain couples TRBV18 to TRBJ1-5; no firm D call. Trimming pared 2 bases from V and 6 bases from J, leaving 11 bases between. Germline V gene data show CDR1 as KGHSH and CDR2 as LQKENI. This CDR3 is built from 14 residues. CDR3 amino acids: CASSPSGLGQPQHF. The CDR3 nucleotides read TGTGCCAGCTCACCATCCGGACTAGGTCAGCCCCAGCATTTT.

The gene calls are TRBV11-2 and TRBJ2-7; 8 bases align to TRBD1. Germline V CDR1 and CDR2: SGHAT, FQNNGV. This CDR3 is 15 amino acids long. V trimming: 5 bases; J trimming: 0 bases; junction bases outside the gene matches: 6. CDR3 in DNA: TGTGCCAGCAGCCCCTCGGACAGGGCCTCCTACGAGCAGTACTTC. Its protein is CASSPSDRASYEQYF.

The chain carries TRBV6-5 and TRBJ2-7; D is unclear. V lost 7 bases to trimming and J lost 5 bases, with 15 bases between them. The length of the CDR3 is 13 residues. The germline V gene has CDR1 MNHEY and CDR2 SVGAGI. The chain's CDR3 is CASTEPSGDEQYF. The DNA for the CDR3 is TGTGCCAGCACCGAACCCTCCGGAGACGAGCAGTACTTC.